This is a list of T cell receptor beta chains from one sample in a study of blood T cell repertoires in COVID-19. Data came from immunoSEQ multiplex PCR; TCRdb stores just in-frame clones and leaves some out. The sample holds fewer than 200,000 clones, less than 85% seen once. Sequencing was carried out using PBMCs or T cells enriched from blood (not recorded which). These receptors all come from a man aged 50 to 59 who had recovered from COVID-19. The CDR3 runs from the conserved cysteine through the conserved F or W. D genes are given only for firm matches. Not every row has a clone size; where given, it reads once, few, many or a size class.

V gene: TRBV2
J gene: TRBJ1-1
D gene: .
clone size: .
CDR3 protein: CASSRKTGNTEAFF
CDR3 DNA: TGTGCCAGCAGCCGTAAGACAGGGAACACTGAAGCTTTCTTT

V gene: TRBV28
J gene: TRBJ1-6
D gene: .
clone size: .
CDR3 protein: CASSPAAFWSPLHF
CDR3 DNA: TGTGCCAGCAGTCCGGCAGCGTTTTGGTCGCCCCTCCACTTT

V gene: TRBV19
J gene: TRBJ1-1
D gene: TRBD1
clone size: .
CDR3 protein: CASSGRDRESTEAFF
CDR3 DNA: TGTGCCAGTAGTGGCCGGGACAGGGAGAGCACTGAAGCTTTCTTT

V gene: TRBV4-1
J gene: TRBJ1-5
D gene: .
clone size: .
CDR3 protein: CASSQGGGVSSNQPQHF
CDR3 DNA: TGCGCCAGCAGCCAAGGCGGAGGGGTTTCGAGCAATCAGCCCCAGCATTTT

V gene: TRBV30
J gene: TRBJ1-6
D gene: .
clone size: .
CDR3 protein: CAWSERGSSPLHF
CDR3 DNA: TGTGCCTGGAGTGAAAGAGGGAGCTCACCCCTCCACTTT

V gene: TRBV29-1
J gene: TRBJ1-1
D gene: TRBD1
clone size: .
CDR3 protein: CSERQGLNTEAFF
CDR3 DNA: TGCAGCGAACGACAGGGGTTGAACACTGAAGCTTTCTTT

V gene: TRBV7-6
J gene: TRBJ2-7
D gene: TRBD1
clone size: .
CDR3 protein: CASSSPGGTGGGQYF
CDR3 DNA: TGTGCCAGCAGCTCCCCTGGGGGGACAGGCGGCGGGCAGTACTTC

V gene: TRBV10-3
J gene: TRBJ1-6
D gene: .
clone size: .
CDR3 protein: CATWAGAVGSPLHF
CDR3 DNA: TGTGCCACCTGGGCTGGAGCGGTCGGTTCACCCCTCCACTTT

V gene: TRBV5-1
J gene: TRBJ1-2
D gene: .
clone size: .
CDR3 protein: CASSSGAGGLYGYTF
CDR3 DNA: TGCGCCAGCAGCTCGGGCGCAGGAGGTCTCTATGGCTACACCTTC

V gene: TRBV11-2
J gene: TRBJ1-6
D gene: .
clone size: .
CDR3 protein: CASSLESGVGSPLHF
CDR3 DNA: TGTGCCAGCAGCTTAGAATCAGGGGTCGGCTCACCCCTCCACTTT

V gene: TRBV5-4
J gene: TRBJ2-7
D gene: TRBD1
clone size: .
CDR3 protein: CASSLTGGGGYEQYF
CDR3 DNA: TGTGCCAGCAGCTTAACAGGGGGCGGAGGGTACGAGCAGTACTTC

V gene: TRBV5-6
J gene: TRBJ1-2
D gene: .
clone size: .
CDR3 protein: CASSLAGGYTF
CDR3 DNA: TGTGCCAGCAGCTTGGCCGGGGGCTACACCTTC

V gene: TRBV5-1
J gene: TRBJ1-1
D gene: .
clone size: .
CDR3 protein: CASSAMPGENTEAFF
CDR3 DNA: TGCGCCAGCAGCGCAATGCCGGGGGAGAACACTGAAGCTTTCTTT

V gene: TRBV9
J gene: TRBJ2-2
D gene: TRBD2
clone size: once
CDR3 protein: CASAGLAGARRTGELFF
CDR3 DNA: TGTGCCAGCGCAGGACTAGCGGGGGCCAGACGCACCGGGGAGCTGTTTTTT

V gene: TRBV3-1/TRBV3-2
J gene: TRBJ1-1
D gene: .
clone size: .
CDR3 protein: CASSQAGANGEAFF
CDR3 DNA: TGTGCCAGCAGCCAAGCAGGGGCGAACGGCGAAGCTTTCTTT

V gene: TRBV13
J gene: TRBJ1-2
D gene: .
clone size: .
CDR3 protein: CASSSGGLSNYGYTF
CDR3 DNA: TGTGCCAGCAGTTCGGGGGGGCTCTCTAACTATGGCTACACCTTC

V gene: TRBV27
J gene: TRBJ2-7
D gene: .
clone size: .
CDR3 protein: CASSYSQVGYEQYF
CDR3 DNA: TGTGCCAGCAGTTATTCACAGGTCGGCTACGAGCAGTACTTC

V gene: TRBV19
J gene: TRBJ2-1
D gene: TRBD2
clone size: .
CDR3 protein: CASTPSRSGGSNEQFF
CDR3 DNA: TGTGCCAGTACCCCAAGCCGGAGCGGGGGGTCGAATGAGCAGTTCTTC

V gene: TRBV11-3
J gene: TRBJ1-1
D gene: TRBD1
clone size: .
CDR3 protein: CASSRDRGKNTEAFF
CDR3 DNA: TGTGCCAGCAGCCGGGACAGGGGGAAGAACACTGAAGCTTTCTTT

V gene: TRBV12-3/TRBV12-4
J gene: TRBJ2-5
D gene: .
clone size: .
CDR3 protein: CASSFDLGETQYF
CDR3 DNA: TGTGCCAGCAGTTTTGATCTCGGGGAGACCCAGTACTTC

V gene: TRBV7-9
J gene: TRBJ1-1
D gene: TRBD1
clone size: few
CDR3 protein: CASSASDSGTGVKNTEAFF
CDR3 DNA: TGTGCCAGCAGCGCTTCAGATTCCGGGACAGGGGTAAAGAACACTGAAGCTTTCTTT

V gene: TRBV6-5
J gene: TRBJ1-2
D gene: .
clone size: .
CDR3 protein: CASSYRGGDGYTF
CDR3 DNA: TGTGCCAGCAGTTACAGGGGGGGCGATGGCTACACCTTC

V gene: TRBV4-3
J gene: TRBJ2-2
D gene: .
clone size: .
CDR3 protein: CASSQGGRGTGELFF
CDR3 DNA: TGCGCCAGCAGCCAAGGGGGAAGGGGCACCGGGGAGCTGTTTTTT

V gene: TRBV28
J gene: TRBJ1-5
D gene: .
clone size: .
CDR3 protein: CASSPPRRGPQHF
CDR3 DNA: TGTGCCAGCAGTCCACCGAGGCGGGGGCCCCAGCATTTT

V gene: TRBV7-9
J gene: TRBJ2-5
D gene: .
clone size: .
CDR3 protein: CASSFRGPQETQYF
CDR3 DNA: TGTGCCAGCAGCTTCCGGGGTCCCCAAGAGACCCAGTACTTC

V gene: TRBV9
J gene: TRBJ2-3
D gene: TRBD2
clone size: .
CDR3 protein: CASSSSGGLAGGLLTDTQYF
CDR3 DNA: TGTGCCAGCAGCTCCTCAGGCGGGCTAGCGGGGGGTCTTCTCACAGATACGCAGTATTTT

V gene: TRBV29-1
J gene: TRBJ2-3
D gene: TRBD2
clone size: .
CDR3 protein: CSAGRQYTDTQYF
CDR3 DNA: TGCAGCGCCGGGAGGCAGTACACAGATACGCAGTATTTT

V gene: TRBV20-1
J gene: TRBJ2-3
D gene: .
clone size: .
CDR3 protein: CSASGDHTQYF
CDR3 DNA: TGCAGTGCTTCGGGGGACCATACGCAGTATTTT

V gene: TRBV10-2
J gene: TRBJ2-5
D gene: .
clone size: few
CDR3 protein: CASSAPGGAPWETQYF
CDR3 DNA: TGCGCCAGCAGCGCCCCCGGAGGGGCGCCGTGGGAGACCCAGTACTTC

V gene: TRBV2
J gene: TRBJ2-7
D gene: .
clone size: .
CDR3 protein: CASSSPFPYEQYF
CDR3 DNA: TGTGCCAGCTCCTCCCCGTTTCCCTACGAGCAGTACTTC

V gene: TRBV10-3
J gene: TRBJ2-1
D gene: TRBD1
clone size: once
CDR3 protein: CAPTGQGKESSYNEQFF
CDR3 DNA: TGTGCCCCCACAGGACAGGGGAAGGAGAGCTCCTACAATGAGCAGTTCTTC

V gene: TRBV2
J gene: TRBJ2-2
D gene: TRBD2
clone size: .
CDR3 protein: CASSEGGGTRRTGELFF
CDR3 DNA: TGTGCCAGCAGTGAAGGGGGGGGGACCCGGCGCACCGGGGAGCTGTTTTTT

V gene: TRBV18
J gene: TRBJ1-4
D gene: .
clone size: .
CDR3 protein: CASSRFEGNEKLFF
CDR3 DNA: TGTGCCAGCTCCCGATTTGAGGGTAATGAAAAACTGTTTTTT

V gene: TRBV3-1/TRBV3-2
J gene: TRBJ2-7
D gene: TRBD2
clone size: .
CDR3 protein: CASSQEDWRGTPYEQYF
CDR3 DNA: TGTGCCAGCAGCCAAGAGGATTGGCGGGGGACGCCCTACGAGCAGTACTTC

V gene: TRBV5-5
J gene: TRBJ2-5
D gene: TRBD1
clone size: .
CDR3 protein: CASSLGDRGTGETQYF
CDR3 DNA: TGTGCCAGCAGCTTGGGAGACAGGGGGACGGGGGAGACCCAGTACTTC

V gene: TRBV25-1
J gene: TRBJ2-1
D gene: TRBD1
clone size: once
CDR3 protein: CASSESATGDDEQFF
CDR3 DNA: TGTGCCAGCAGTGAATCCGCTACAGGGGACGATGAGCAGTTCTTC

V gene: TRBV7-2
J gene: TRBJ2-7
D gene: .
clone size: .
CDR3 protein: CASSTDPGDYEQYF
CDR3 DNA: TGTGCCAGCAGCACAGACCCAGGGGATTACGAGCAGTACTTC

V gene: TRBV6-1
J gene: TRBJ2-5
D gene: .
clone size: .
CDR3 protein: CASSEGALAQETQYF
CDR3 DNA: TGTGCCAGCAGTGAAGGGGCCCTAGCCCAAGAGACCCAGTACTTC

V gene: TRBV13
J gene: TRBJ2-2
D gene: TRBD2
clone size: .
CDR3 protein: CASSLRTSGGTGELFF
CDR3 DNA: TGTGCCAGCAGCCTCCGGACTAGCGGGGGCACCGGGGAGCTGTTTTTT

V gene: TRBV19
J gene: TRBJ1-1
D gene: .
clone size: .
CDR3 protein: CASSSSTGTEAFF
CDR3 DNA: TGTGCCAGTAGTTCCTCGACAGGCACTGAAGCTTTCTTT

V gene: TRBV5-1
J gene: TRBJ2-5
D gene: .
clone size: once
CDR3 protein: CASSLRQVQETQYF
CDR3 DNA: TGCGCCAGCAGCTTGCGTCAGGTCCAAGAGACCCAGTACTTC

V gene: TRBV27
J gene: TRBJ2-7
D gene: .
clone size: .
CDR3 protein: CASSPAQRGAEQYF
CDR3 DNA: TGTGCCAGCAGTCCCGCGCAGCGCGGGGCCGAGCAGTACTTC

V gene: TRBV28
J gene: TRBJ1-2
D gene: TRBD1
clone size: .
CDR3 protein: CASSLRRGTGGYTF
CDR3 DNA: TGTGCCAGCAGTTTACGCCGTGGGACAGGGGGCTACACCTTC

V gene: TRBV7-2
J gene: TRBJ2-5
D gene: .
clone size: .
CDR3 protein: CASSPRAGAVETQYF
CDR3 DNA: TGTGCCAGCAGCCCCCGTGCGGGTGCCGTCGAGACCCAGTACTTC

V gene: TRBV6-5
J gene: TRBJ2-3
D gene: .
clone size: .
CDR3 protein: CASSRADTQYF
CDR3 DNA: TGTGCCAGCAGTCGGGCAGATACGCAGTATTTT

V gene: TRBV3-1/TRBV3-2
J gene: TRBJ2-5
D gene: .
clone size: .
CDR3 protein: CASSLGPPRGSSETQYF
CDR3 DNA: TGTGCCAGCAGCCTCGGCCCCCCCCGAGGTAGCTCTGAGACCCAGTACTTC

V gene: TRBV12-3/TRBV12-4
J gene: TRBJ2-3
D gene: .
clone size: once
CDR3 protein: CASSFMSDTQYF
CDR3 DNA: TGTGCCAGCAGTTTCATGTCAGATACGCAGTATTTT

V gene: TRBV28
J gene: TRBJ2-6
D gene: .
clone size: .
CDR3 protein: CASTVSGANVLTF
CDR3 DNA: TGTGCCAGCACAGTCTCTGGGGCCAACGTCCTGACTTTC

V gene: TRBV5-4
J gene: TRBJ1-2
D gene: TRBD1
clone size: .
CDR3 protein: CASSLGPGQGGYGYTF
CDR3 DNA: TGTGCCAGCAGCTTGGGTCCGGGACAGGGGGGCTATGGCTACACCTTC

V gene: TRBV19
J gene: TRBJ1-1
D gene: TRBD1
clone size: .
CDR3 protein: CASSGDRPNTEAFF
CDR3 DNA: TGTGCCAGTAGCGGGGACAGGCCTAACACTGAAGCTTTCTTT

V gene: TRBV5-1
J gene: TRBJ1-2
D gene: .
clone size: .
CDR3 protein: CASSREDSWGYTF
CDR3 DNA: TGCGCCAGCAGCCGAGAGGACAGCTGGGGCTACACCTTC

V gene: TRBV6-6
J gene: TRBJ1-5
D gene: .
clone size: .
CDR3 protein: CASNPLSNQPQHF
CDR3 DNA: TGTGCCAGCAATCCCTTGAGCAATCAGCCCCAGCATTTT

V gene: TRBV3-1/TRBV3-2
J gene: TRBJ2-7
D gene: .
clone size: .
CDR3 protein: CASSQRDTLYEQYF
CDR3 DNA: TGTGCCAGCAGTCAACGGGACACCCTCTACGAGCAGTACTTC

V gene: TRBV19
J gene: TRBJ1-6
D gene: TRBD1
clone size: .
CDR3 protein: CASSPDRVSNSPLHF
CDR3 DNA: TGTGCCAGTAGTCCCGACAGGGTCAGCAATTCACCCCTCCACTTT

V gene: TRBV19
J gene: TRBJ2-2
D gene: .
clone size: .
CDR3 protein: CASSIQGTGELFF
CDR3 DNA: TGTGCCAGTAGTATTCAGGGCACCGGGGAGCTGTTTTTT

V gene: TRBV28
J gene: TRBJ1-6
D gene: .
clone size: .
CDR3 protein: CASSSPAGPNSPLHF
CDR3 DNA: TGTGCCAGCAGTTCCCCAGCAGGCCCTAATTCACCCCTCCACTTT

V gene: TRBV5-4
J gene: TRBJ2-7
D gene: TRBD1
clone size: .
CDR3 protein: CASSQDRGLLYEQYF
CDR3 DNA: TGTGCCAGCAGCCAGGACAGGGGGCTACTCTACGAGCAGTACTTC

V gene: TRBV5-4
J gene: TRBJ2-5
D gene: TRBD2
clone size: .
CDR3 protein: CASRAAGGETQYF
CDR3 DNA: TGTGCCAGCAGGGCAGCGGGGGGGGAGACCCAGTACTTC

V gene: TRBV2
J gene: TRBJ1-1
D gene: .
clone size: .
CDR3 protein: CAAGDIEAFF
CDR3 DNA: TGTGCCGCGGGAGACATTGAAGCTTTCTTT

V gene: TRBV18
J gene: TRBJ2-7
D gene: .
clone size: .
CDR3 protein: CASSAQDYYEQYF
CDR3 DNA: TGTGCCAGCTCAGCCCAGGATTACTACGAGCAGTACTTC